This TCR beta chain was sequenced for a study of T cells in Graves' hyperthyroidism and ophthalmopathy. TCR beta CDR3 sequences were amplified from RNA transcripts. During a first-round RT-PCR of the TCR CDR3, the HTBI primer set was used. TCRdb analysed the multiplex PCR reads with MiXCR anew, one entry per CDR3 protein. The sample lists some 360,000 distinct CDR3 sequences; about 15% were seen once. The sequenced sample consisted of blood. This TCR derives from a woman aged 55-75 years with Graves' hyperthyroidism.

DNA for the CDR3: TGCGCCAGCCCGACTAGCGGGAACTACAATGAGCAGTTCTTC. It specifies CASPTSGNYNEQFF. V gene TRBV10-1 combines with J gene TRBJ2-1; 11 bases are shared with TRBD2. Per germline, CDR1 WNHNN and CDR2 SYGVQD (reference sequence). The CDR3 is 14 residues long. The junction had 3 bases not matched to a gene; V was cut back by 8 bases and J by 3 bases.